This TCR beta chain was sequenced for a study of OX40 agonist ivuxolimab in advanced cancers. Study outcomes and limitations: At doses 0.1 to 3.0 mg/kg, CD4+ and CD8+ clones expanded.

As to this clone: Its antigen is undetermined.

Repertoires were generated with immunoSEQ multiplex PCR, while TCRdb's copy carries only in-frame clones and drops some. The sample includes roughly 75,000 clones, about 89% of them seen just once. It was autoimmune disease history or systemic immunosuppression that excluded patients. In germline, CDR1 is SEHNR, CDR2 FQNEAQ (reference sequence). The CDR3 is 16 amino acids. V was pared by 4 bases and J by 10 bases, with 13 bases of the junction left unmatched. Sequences were derived from CD4+ or CD8+ T cells sorted from blood, sampled in a trial of the OX40 agonist ivuxolimab. This clonotype originated in an adult with an advanced solid tumor such as melanoma, head and neck, liver or kidney cancer. The chain carries TRBV7-9 and TRBJ2-5; 12 nucleotides match TRBD2. DNA of the CDR3: TGTGCCAGCAGCTCCTCTAGCGGGGGGGCTTGGGTGGACCAGTACTTC. As protein: CASSSSSGGAWVDQYF.